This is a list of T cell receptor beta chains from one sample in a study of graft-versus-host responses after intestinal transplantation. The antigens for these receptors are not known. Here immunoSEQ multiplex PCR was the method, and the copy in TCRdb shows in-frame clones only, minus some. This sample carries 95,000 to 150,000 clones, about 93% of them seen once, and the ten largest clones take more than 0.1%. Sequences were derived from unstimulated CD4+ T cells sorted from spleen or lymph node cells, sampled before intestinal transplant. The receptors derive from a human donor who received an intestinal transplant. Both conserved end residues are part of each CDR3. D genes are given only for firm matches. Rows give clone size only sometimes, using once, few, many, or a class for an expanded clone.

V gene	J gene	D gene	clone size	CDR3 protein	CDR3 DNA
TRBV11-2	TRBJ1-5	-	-	CASSLDRGQPQHF	TGTGCCAGCAGCTTAGATCGCGGTCAGCCCCAGCATTTT
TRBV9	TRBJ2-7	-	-	CASSPDHIPYEQYF	TGTGCCAGCAGCCCAGACCATATCCCCTACGAGCAGTACTTC
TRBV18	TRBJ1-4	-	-	CASSPRTVPNEKLFF	TGTGCCAGCTCACCCCGGACAGTGCCTAATGAAAAACTGTTTTTT
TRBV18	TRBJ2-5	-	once	CASSPPSSSETQYF	TGTGCCAGCTCACCACCTTCTTCGTCTGAGACCCAGTACTTC
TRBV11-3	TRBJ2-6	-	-	CASSQGHRTPGANVLTF	TGTGCCAGCAGCCAGGGCCACAGGACTCCTGGGGCCAACGTCCTGACTTTC
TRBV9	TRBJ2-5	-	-	CASSVGTGETQYF	TGTGCCAGCAGCGTAGGCACGGGGGAGACCCAGTACTTC
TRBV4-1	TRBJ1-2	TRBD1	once	CASSRDRQGFNYGYTF	TGCGCCAGCAGCCGGGACAGACAGGGGTTTAACTATGGCTACACCTTC
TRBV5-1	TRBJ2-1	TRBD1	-	CANSFRQGSSNEQFF	TGCGCCAACAGCTTTAGACAGGGTTCGAGCAATGAGCAGTTCTTC
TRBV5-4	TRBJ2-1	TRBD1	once	CASRVTGGTDNEQFF	TGTGCCAGCAGGGTCACAGGGGGTACCGACAATGAGCAGTTCTTC
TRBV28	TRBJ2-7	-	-	CASSLSGQRTYEQYF	TGTGCCAGCAGTTTATCGGGGCAACGCACCTACGAGCAGTACTTC
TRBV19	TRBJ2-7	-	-	CASSRGTVPYEQYF	TGTGCCAGTAGTAGAGGGACGGTCCCCTACGAGCAGTACTTC
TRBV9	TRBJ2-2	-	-	CASSASGLPNTGELFF	TGTGCCAGCAGCGCCTCGGGACTCCCGAACACCGGGGAGCTGTTTTTT
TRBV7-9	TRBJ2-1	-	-	CASSLAAGVHNEQFF	TGTGCCAGCAGCTTAGCGGCAGGGGTGCACAATGAGCAGTTCTTC
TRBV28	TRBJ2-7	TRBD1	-	CAGQGQGAEQYF	TGTGCCGGGCAGGGACAGGGGGCCGAGCAGTACTTC
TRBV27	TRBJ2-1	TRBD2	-	CASSPLTSGDYNEQFF	TGTGCCAGCAGTCCGCTGACTAGCGGTGATTACAATGAGCAGTTCTTC
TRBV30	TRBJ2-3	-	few	CAWSVQDTQYF	TGTGCCTGGAGTGTACAGGATACGCAGTATTTT
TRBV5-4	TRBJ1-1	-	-	CASSWYTGANTEAFF	TGTGCCAGCAGCTGGTACACCGGGGCGAACACTGAAGCTTTCTTT
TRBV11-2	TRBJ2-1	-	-	CASSLEGGGSYNEQFF	TGTGCCAGCAGCCTGGAGGGGGGGGGCTCCTACAATGAGCAGTTCTTC
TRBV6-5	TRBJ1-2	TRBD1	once	CASSDIQGWYGYTF	TGTGCCAGCAGTGACATACAGGGGTGGTATGGCTACACCTTC
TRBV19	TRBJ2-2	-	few	CASRQRAGELFF	TGTGCCAGTAGACAGCGGGCCGGGGAGCTGTTTTTT
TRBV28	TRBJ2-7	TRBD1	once	CASSQGVYEQYF	TGTGCCAGCAGTCAGGGGGTCTACGAGCAGTACTTC
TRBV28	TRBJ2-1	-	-	CASSKYNEQFF	TGTGCCAGCAGTAAATACAATGAGCAGTTCTTC
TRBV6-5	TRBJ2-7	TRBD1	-	CASSYRTGDFNEQYF	TGTGCCAGCAGTTACCGGACAGGGGATTTCAACGAGCAGTACTTC
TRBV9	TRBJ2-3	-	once	CASSGGRVSDTQYF	TGTGCCAGCAGCGGAGGCAGGGTGTCAGATACGCAGTATTTT
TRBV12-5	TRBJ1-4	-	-	CASGSLRAGAGNEKLFF	TGTGCTAGTGGTTCCCTCCGTGCGGGGGCGGGCAATGAAAAACTGTTTTTT
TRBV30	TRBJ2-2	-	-	CAWSVKGTAGELFF	TGTGCCTGGAGTGTTAAGGGTACGGCCGGGGAGCTGTTTTTT
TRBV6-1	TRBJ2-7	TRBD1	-	CASCRDRAYEQYF	TGTGCCAGCTGCCGGGACAGAGCCTACGAGCAGTACTTC
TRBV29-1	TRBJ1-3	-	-	CSILVGNTIYF	TGCAGCATCTTGGTTGGAAACACCATATATTTT
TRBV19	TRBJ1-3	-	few	CASTLETTRNTIYF	TGTGCCAGTACCCTGGAGACAACCCGAAACACCATATATTTT
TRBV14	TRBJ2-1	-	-	CASSRDVGSSYNEQFF	TGTGCCAGCAGCCGTGATGTAGGGAGCTCCTACAATGAGCAGTTCTTC
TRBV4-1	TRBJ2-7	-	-	CASSQERGKTQYF	TGCGCCAGCAGCCAAGAACGTGGAAAGACGCAGTACTTC
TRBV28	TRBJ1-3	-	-	CASSPSVGSGNTIYF	TGTGCCAGCAGTCCCTCAGTTGGCTCTGGAAACACCATATATTTT
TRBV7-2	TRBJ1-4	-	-	CASSFSGGSEKLFF	TGTGCCAGCAGCTTCTCCGGGGGTTCTGAAAAACTGTTTTTT
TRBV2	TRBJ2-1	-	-	CASSRDSTYNEQFF	TGTGCCAGCAGCCGGGACTCCACCTACAATGAGCAGTTCTTC
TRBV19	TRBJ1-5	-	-	CASSIGGTFYQPQHF	TGTGCCAGTAGTATAGGGGGGACATTCTATCAGCCCCAGCATTTT
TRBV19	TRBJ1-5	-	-	CASSPEGLRQPQHF	TGTGCCAGTAGCCCCGAGGGGTTGCGTCAGCCCCAGCATTTT
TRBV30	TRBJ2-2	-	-	CAWSVLGGMGTGELFF	TGTGCCTGGAGTGTACTCGGCGGGATGGGGACCGGGGAGCTGTTTTTT
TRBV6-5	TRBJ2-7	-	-	CASSYSGTFYEQYF	TGTGCCAGCAGTTACTCTGGCACCTTCTACGAGCAGTACTTC
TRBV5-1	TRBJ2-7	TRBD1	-	CASSSGGGQGEREQYF	TGCGCCAGCAGCTCTGGTGGGGGACAGGGAGAACGGGAGCAGTACTTC
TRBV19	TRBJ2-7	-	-	CASSMGQLYYEQYF	TGTGCCAGTAGTATGGGGCAGTTATACTACGAGCAGTACTTC
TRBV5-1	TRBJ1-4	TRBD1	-	CASSLDPRDSNEKLFF	TGCGCCAGCAGCTTGGATCCTCGGGACAGTAATGAAAAACTGTTTTTT
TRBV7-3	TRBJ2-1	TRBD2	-	CASSLRLAGENEQFF	TGTGCCAGCAGCTTAAGACTAGCGGGAGAGAATGAGCAGTTCTTC
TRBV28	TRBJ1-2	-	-	CASMGGPYGYTF	TGTGCCAGCATGGGCGGGCCCTATGGCTACACCTTC
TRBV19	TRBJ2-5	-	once	CASRAAGRDIRKTQYF	TGTGCCAGTAGAGCTGCGGGCAGGGACATCAGGAAGACCCAGTACTTC
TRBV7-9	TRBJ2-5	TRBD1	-	CASSFRTGMETQYF	TGTGCCAGCAGCTTCAGGACAGGGATGGAGACCCAGTACTTC
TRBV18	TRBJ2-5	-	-	CASTNQETQYF	TGTGCCAGCACGAACCAAGAGACCCAGTACTTC
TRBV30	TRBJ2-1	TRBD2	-	CAWTLQRPGLAGVYNEQFF	TGTGCCTGGACACTACAACGTCCGGGACTAGCGGGAGTTTACAATGAGCAGTTCTTC
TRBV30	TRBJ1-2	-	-	CAWSVSGRYGYTF	TGTGCCTGGAGTGTTAGTGGAAGGTATGGCTACACCTTC
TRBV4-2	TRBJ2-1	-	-	CASSQDLSGTAYNEQFF	TGTGCCAGCAGCCAAGACCTTAGCGGGACAGCCTACAATGAGCAGTTCTTC
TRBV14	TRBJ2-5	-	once	CASSQAWTQYF	TGTGCCAGCAGCCAAGCATGGACCCAGTACTTC
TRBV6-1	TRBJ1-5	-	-	CASSEVALSPPQPQHF	TGTGCCAGCAGTGAAGTCGCCCTCAGTCCCCCTCAGCCCCAGCATTTT
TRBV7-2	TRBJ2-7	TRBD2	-	CASSLAASGSYEQYF	TGTGCCAGCAGCTTAGCTGCTAGCGGCTCCTACGAGCAGTACTTC
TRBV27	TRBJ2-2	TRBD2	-	CASSSPGLAGVAGELFF	TGTGCCAGCAGTTCCCCGGGACTAGCGGGAGTAGCCGGGGAGCTGTTTTTT
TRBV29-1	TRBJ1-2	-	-	CSVFHYGYTF	TGCAGCGTTTTCCACTATGGCTACACCTTC
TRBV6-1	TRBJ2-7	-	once	CASSDVGIMEGNYEQYF	TGTGCCAGCAGTGATGTGGGCATAATGGAGGGGAACTACGAGCAGTACTTC
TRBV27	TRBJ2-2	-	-	CASGHRGAVF	TGTGCCAGCGGTCACCGGGGAGCTGTTTTT
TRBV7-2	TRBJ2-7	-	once	CASRKRGDVATSSYEQYF	TGTGCCAGCAGAAAACGAGGGGACGTAGCGACAAGCTCCTACGAGCAGTACTTC
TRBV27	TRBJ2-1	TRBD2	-	CASSRTSGRGEQFF	TGTGCCAGCAGCAGGACTAGCGGGAGGGGTGAGCAGTTCTTC
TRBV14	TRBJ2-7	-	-	CASSQDSVRYEQYF	TGTGCCAGCAGCCAAGATTCGGTCAGATACGAGCAGTACTTC
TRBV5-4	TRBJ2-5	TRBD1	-	CASSSNRGQETQYF	TGTGCCAGCAGCTCAAACAGGGGCCAAGAGACCCAGTACTTC